The subject of this entry is one T cell receptor (beta chain). The data originate from a study of blood T cell repertoires in COVID-19. Study details: Samples came from the United States, Italy and Spain, spanning acute and convalescent COVID-19. PBMCs, B-cell-depleted T cells, or T cells were the source of the cDNA or gDNA that made up the material.

Original processing notes: By means of reference gene primer amplification, nucleated cell counts were estimated. The assay was immunoSEQ multiplex PCR, and TCRdb's table has in-frame clones only and misses some. D and trimming come from the DNA, and the V and J calls and clone size come from that table. The sample has about 150,000 clones, about four fifths seen once. The CDR3 is 17 residues long. CDR1 is SGHVS, CDR2 FNYEAQ, per germline. V lost 0 bases and J lost 5; bases outside the gene matches: 12. The receptor comes from a woman aged 55-69 years with acute or convalescent COVID-19. V and J are TRBV7-6 and TRBJ2-5; 7 nucleotides match TRBD1. Input material: peripheral blood. The chain's CDR3 is CASSLAGSGTVTETQYF. The CDR3 nucleotides read TGTGCCAGCAGCTTAGCGGGGTCCGGGACAGTAACTGAGACCCAGTACTTC.